These 25 T cell receptor beta chains came from one sample sequenced in a study of T cell repertoires in cytomegalovirus infection. TCRdb redid the calling of the reads with MiXCR, one entry per CDR3 protein. The sample records 310,000 or so distinct CDR3 sequences, around 9.6% being singletons. The specimen sequenced was PBMCs. The origin of the receptors is a human donor in good health (CMV status not recorded). Some clones in this sample may be carry-over from other donors' samples.

This clonotype showed up many times. J is TRBJ2-3 and V is TRBV6-6, with 9 bases that match TRBD2. The V gene's germline CDR1 is MNHNY and CDR2 SVGAGI (reference sequence). This CDR3 spans 17 amino acids. The V gene end was trimmed by 5 bases and the J gene end by 5 bases; junction bases not matched to a gene: 14. As DNA, the CDR3 is TGTGCCAGCAGTGTCCACTTAGCGGGGGCTGGGGAAGATACGCAGTATTTT. Amino acid sequence: CASSVHLAGAGEDTQYF.

This clonotype was detected ten times or more. V gene TRBV6-2 or TRBV6-3 combines with J gene TRBJ2-7, with 9 positions matching TRBD2. The J segment lost 2 bases and the V segment lost 7 bases, leaving 9 bases of the junction unmatched. This CDR3 is built from 15 residues. CDR1 is MNHEY and CDR2 is SVGEGT in the germline V gene. CDR3 residues: CASTLGLADTYEQYF. The CDR3 DNA reads TGTGCCAGCACCTTGGGACTAGCAGACACCTACGAGCAGTACTTC.

Ten or more counts support this clonotype. CDR3 nucleotides: TGTGCCATCAGCCGGGACAGGGGGGCCCTCGGCTACACCTTC. This translates into CAISRDRGALGYTF. This sequence joins TRBV10-3 and TRBJ1-2; 11 positions agree with TRBD1. Germline V CDR1 and CDR2: ENHRY, SYGVKD. This CDR3 is 14 amino acids long. With 6 bases clipped from V and 8 bases from J, the junction kept 8 bases outside the gene matches.

The V and J genes are TRBV3-1 and TRBJ2-1; 10 nucleotides agree with TRBD2. The CDR3 is 15 amino acids. Germline values: CDR1 LGHDT, CDR2 YNNKEL (reference sequence). V was clipped by 5 bases and J by 7 bases; unmatched bases: 8. The CDR3 loop is CASSTPGLAMNEQFF. CDR3 DNA: TGTGCCAGCAGCACGCCGGGACTAGCGATGAATGAGCAGTTCTTC.

The chain employs TRBV18 and TRBJ2-1, with D perhaps matching TRBD2 (5 bases). The CDR3 has 15 amino acids. Trimming left V 4 bases short and J 5 bases short, with 15 bases between. CDR1 and CDR2 (germline): KGHSH, LQKENI. CDR3 nucleotide sequence: TGTGCCAGCTCACTTTCTGGACTTGTGGACAATGAGCAGTTCTTC. Protein sequence: CASSLSGLVDNEQFF.

This clonotype was detected a few times. This chain joins TRBV19 and TRBJ1-5; 8 nucleotides match TRBD1. The V gene end was trimmed by 7 bases and the J gene end by 6 bases; junction bases not matched to a gene: 8. In germline, CDR1 is LNHDA, CDR2 SQIVND (reference sequence). The CDR3 is 14 residues long. Here the CDR3 reads CASTMQGAGQPQHF. The CDR3 DNA sequence: TGTGCCAGTACGATGCAGGGGGCTGGTCAGCCCCAGCATTTT.

This clonotype was observed at least ten times. This chain connects TRBV7-2 to TRBJ2-3; D not resolved. The CDR3 length is 14 residues. Germline CDR1 reads SGHTA; CDR2 reads FQGNSA. Trimming removed 1 base at V and 2 bases at J, with 7 bases between. The CDR3 spells CASSLVFDTDTQYF. The DNA for the CDR3 is TGTGCCAGCAGCTTAGTCTTCGACACAGATACGCAGTATTTT.

This clonotype came up many times. The V gene is TRBV7-2, the J gene TRBJ1-5, with D hard to call. V was pared by 0 bases and J by 1 base, with 4 bases between. Per germline, CDR1 SGHTA and CDR2 FQGNSA. There are 14 residues in the CDR3. The CDR3 DNA follows: TGTGCCAGCAGCTTAGCTTTCAGCAATCAGCCCCAGCATTTT. As protein: CASSLAFSNQPQHF.

This clonotype has at least ten counts. This chain connects TRBV6-2 or TRBV6-3 to TRBJ1-2; no clear D. V was pared by 0 bases and J by 4 bases, with 6 bases between. The length of the CDR3 is 13 residues. CDR1 and CDR2 from the germline V gene are MNHEY and SVGEGT. CDR3 sequence reads: CASSYSTVYGYTF. The CDR3 DNA reads as TGTGCCAGCAGTTACTCAACCGTCTATGGCTACACCTTC.

This clonotype was counted at least ten times. CDR3: CASSLSGGFEQYF. CDR3 sequence (DNA): TGTGCCAGCAGCCTCAGCGGGGGCTTTGAGCAGTACTTC. The gene calls are TRBV7-9 and TRBJ2-7; 8 nucleotides match TRBD2. The V gene end was trimmed by 5 bases and the J gene end by 7 bases; junction bases not matched to a gene: 7. The CDR3 runs to 13 residues. Germline lookup yields CDR1 SEHNR and CDR2 FQNEAQ (reference sequence).

This clonotype was picked up many times. This rearrangement joins TRBV2 to TRBJ1-1, with D possibly TRBD1 on 5 matching bases. The germline V gene encodes CDR1 SNHLY and CDR2 FYNNEI. Trimming shortened V by 1 base and J by 1 base, and 13 bases separated the two germline ends. The CDR3 spans 16 residues. DNA for the CDR3: TGTGCCAGCAGTGAAGGGGTGAGAGGGGCGAACACTGAAGCTTTCTTT. It codes for CASSEGVRGANTEAFF.

This clonotype came up many times. This sequence joins TRBV20-1 and TRBJ2-3, with D possibly being TRBD2 (6 bases). CDR3 size: 13 residues. Germline lookup yields CDR1 DFQATT and CDR2 SNEGSKA (reference sequence). V shed 3 bases and J shed 1 base, with 8 bases lying between them. The CDR3 DNA reads TGCAGTGCTAGCGGGGGAGGCACAGATACGCAGTATTTT. It translates to CSASGGGTDTQYF.

This clonotype appeared a few times. This chain connects TRBV20-1 to TRBJ2-1; 7 bases are a match to TRBD1. The CDR3 runs to 15 residues. Germline V gene data show CDR1 as DFQATT and CDR2 as SNEGSKA (reference sequence). J gave up 0 bases and V 6 bases, and 8 bases lay outside the gene matches. As DNA, the CDR3 is TGCAGTGCAATCCAGGGGGACAGCTCCTACAATGAGCAGTTCTTC. Protein product: CSAIQGDSSYNEQFF.

This clonotype was found many times. The CDR3 DNA reads as TGTGCCAGCAGCTTAGACGGGACAGGGGGCCGGAACACTGAAGCTTTCTTT. Its protein product is CASSLDGTGGRNTEAFF. The V gene is TRBV11-1, the J gene TRBJ1-1, with 12 positions matching TRBD1. The CDR3 length is 17 residues. J gave up 1 base and V 1 base, and 4 bases lay outside the gene matches. CDR1 is SGHAT and CDR2 is FQDESV in the germline V gene (reference sequence).

The table lists this clonotype with many counts. The rearrangement joins TRBV27 to TRBJ2-7; the D gene could be TRBD1 or TRBD2 (5 bases each). Germline V lookup: CDR1 MNHEY, CDR2 SMNVEV (reference sequence). The CDR3 sequence is 14 residues long. The germline V and J ends were trimmed by 3 bases and 3 bases, with 12 bases remaining between them. The CDR3 loop reads CASSLDGALYEQYF. For the CDR3, the DNA is TGTGCCAGCAGTTTGGACGGGGCCCTCTACGAGCAGTACTTC.

The sample holds many counts of this clonotype. The genes are TRBV7-2 and TRBJ2-6, with D perhaps matching TRBD1 or TRBD2 (5 bases each). Germline-derived CDR1 and CDR2 are SGHTA and FQGNSA. CDR3 size: 16 residues. V dropped 6 bases and J dropped 4 bases, with 16 bases sitting between them. CDR3 sequence: CASRPTDGAGANVLTF. The CDR3 bases are TGTGCCAGCAGGCCCACTGACGGGGCCGGGGCCAACGTCCTGACTTTC.

There are many counts of this clonotype. The V gene is TRBV28, the J gene TRBJ2-3, with 7 bases fitting TRBD2. The germline V gene encodes CDR1 MDHEN and CDR2 SYDVKM. Unmatched junction bases numbered 3, after V lost 5 bases and J lost 1 base. The CDR3 is 14 residues long. The CDR3: CASSGGGGTDTQYF. CDR3 coding DNA: TGTGCCAGCAGTGGGGGGGGTGGCACAGATACGCAGTATTTT.

This clonotype was recorded many times. The chain is built from TRBV7-2 and TRBJ2-7; TRBD2 might be the D (7 bases). V was cut by 5 bases and J by 1 base, with 18 bases left in between. The germline V gene has CDR1 SGHTA and CDR2 FQGNSA. This CDR3 is 16 amino acids long. The CDR3 sequence is CASSPPGRGPSYEQYF. The CDR3 DNA reads as TGTGCCAGCAGCCCCCCCGGGCGGGGGCCTTCCTACGAGCAGTACTTC.

This clonotype showed up many times. The rearrangement uses TRBV12-5 and TRBJ2-4; D is unclear. Per germline, CDR1 LGHNT and CDR2 FRNRAP. This CDR3 has 13 residues. Trimming removed 7 bases from V and 1 base from J, with 8 bases in between. The CDR3 DNA sequence: TGTGCTAGTGAGTCCCTCGCCAAAAACATTCAGTACTTC. It yields the protein CASESLAKNIQYF.

Many counts were recorded for this clonotype. The chain couples TRBV7-2 to TRBJ2-1, with unresolved D. The CDR3 totals 13 residues. V dropped 5 bases and J dropped 6 bases, with 11 bases sitting between them. Germline V lookup: CDR1 SGHTA, CDR2 FQGNSA. CDR3 amino acids: CASSDGWGNEQFF. CDR3 DNA: TGTGCCAGCAGCGACGGCTGGGGCAATGAGCAGTTCTTC.

This clonotype has ten or more counts. This chain joins TRBV28 and TRBJ1-2; 7 nucleotides agree with TRBD1. Germline-derived CDR1 and CDR2 are MDHEN and SYDVKM. The trim removed 7 bases at V and 5 bases at J, leaving 16 bases unmatched. The CDR3 extends over 16 amino acids. The CDR3 region is CASKYPLDRVGYGYTF. CDR3 in DNA: TGTGCCAGCAAATATCCCCTAGACAGGGTTGGGTATGGCTACACCTTC.

This clonotype has more than one count but fewer than ten. This chain connects TRBV29-1 to TRBJ2-2, with D maybe TRBD1 (5 bases). Germline V lookup: CDR1 SQVTM, CDR2 ANQGSEA. The V end was cut by 3 bases, the J end by 1 base, with 6 bases between. This CDR3 has 13 residues. In DNA, the CDR3 is TGCAGCGTTGACAGGGTGAACACCGGGGAGCTGTTTTTT. Translated, it gives CSVDRVNTGELFF.

The chain uses TRBV7-2 and TRBJ1-2; no firm D call. Germline-derived CDR1 and CDR2 are SGHTA and FQGNSA. The ends were cut back, 0 bases at V and 4 bases at J, with 9 bases in the middle. CDR3 size: 14 residues. The CDR3: CASSLARRSYGYTF. CDR3 bases: TGTGCCAGCAGCTTAGCGAGGAGGAGCTATGGCTACACCTTC.

Regarding this clonotype: This may come from a read error, since a much larger clone is one base off. The genes are TRBV12-3 or TRBV12-4 and TRBJ1-6; D perhaps matches TRBD1 (5 bases). This CDR3 has 13 amino acids. CDR3 in amino acids: CTSLGVVDSPLHF. The CDR3 nucleotides are TGTACCTCCCTGGGGGTAGTGGATTCACCCCTCCACTTT.

In its sample, this clonotype was seen a few times. The genes are TRBV12-3 or TRBV12-4 and TRBJ2-5, with D possibly matching TRBD2 (7 bases). The CDR3 contains 16 residues. V dropped 3 bases and J dropped 1 base, with 15 bases sitting between them. CDR3 amino acids: CASSFRSGGSQETQYF. The CDR3 bases are TGTGCCAGCAGTTTCCGGTCGGGGGGCTCCCAAGAGACCCAGTACTTC.